The T cell receptor (beta chain) under discussion was sequenced for a study of T cell repertoires in ileal Crohn's disease. Study results and limitations: Compared with non-smokers, active smokers at surgery showed more clonal expansions.

Sequenced by immunoSEQ multiplex PCR; TCRdb stores in-frame clones only, minus some. Of approximately 7,600 clones detected, roughly 74% appear once; the ten largest clones hold roughly 7%. As to time point: neoterminal ileum biopsy at postoperative endoscopy, about 6 months after surgery. The CDR3 has 17 residues. CDR1 is KGHSH, CDR2 LQKENI, per germline. Trimming stripped 6 bases from V and 0 bases from J, with 15 bases between. Remarks on this clone: What it recognizes is unknown.

The sequencing sample was made of ileal tissue. This sequence originates from an adult with Crohn's disease. V and J are TRBV18 and TRBJ2-6, with D perhaps matching TRBD1 (6 bases). CDR3 sequence (DNA): TGTGCCAGCTCCCGCGGCACAGGGAACTCTGGGGCCAACGTCCTGACTTTC. Protein sequence: CASSRGTGNSGANVLTF.